The 12 T cell receptor beta chains below all came from one sample that was sequenced in a study of blood T cell repertoires in COVID-19. TCRdb's copy holds only in-frame clones and misses some; the assay was immunoSEQ multiplex PCR. The sample consists of under 85,000 clones, around 80% of them appearing once. Sample: peripheral blood. These receptors were taken from a human donor in a cohort sampled during active COVID-19.

The chain uses TRBV6-5 and TRBJ1-2; 7 nucleotides agree with TRBD1. The CDR3 is 16 amino acids. Germline trimming cut 1 base from V and 8 bases from J; bases unmatched to any gene: 13. Germline lookup yields CDR1 MNHEY and CDR2 SVGAGI. The DNA of the CDR3 is TGTGCCAGCAGTTACTTAGTCGGCAGGGGGATAGGGGGCTACACCTTC. Protein: CASSYLVGRGIGGYTF.

The chain employs TRBV20-1 and TRBJ1-5, with D maybe TRBD1 (5 bases). The V gene's germline CDR1 is DFQATT and CDR2 SNEGSKA (reference sequence). This CDR3 is 14 amino acids long. V was trimmed by 3 bases and J by 3 bases, leaving 12 bases between them. The CDR3 reads CSASQGLHNQPQHF. The CDR3 region has the DNA TGCAGTGCTAGTCAGGGCCTCCACAATCAGCCCCAGCATTTT.

CDR3 DNA sequence: TGTGCCAGCAGAAAAGGGACAGCCACCTACACCGGGGAGCTGTTTTTT. Translated, it gives CASRKGTATYTGELFF. The rearrangement joins TRBV27 to TRBJ2-2, with 7 bases identical to TRBD1. The germline CDR1 and CDR2 sequences are MNHEY and SMNVEV (reference sequence). J was trimmed by 3 bases and V by 6 bases; bases with no gene match: 10. The CDR3 length is 16 residues.

The CDR3 region is CASSPADTQYF. Written as DNA, the CDR3 is TGTGCCAGCAGCCCCGCGGATACGCAGTATTTT. The chain links TRBV7-9 to TRBJ2-3; D is uncertain. The CDR3 consists of 11 residues. The V end was cut by 5 bases, the J end by 6 bases, with 6 bases between. Germline V gene sequence: CDR1 SEHNR, CDR2 FQNEAQ (reference sequence).

V gene TRBV6-6 combines with J gene TRBJ1-1; the match to TRBD1 covers 7 bases. The V segment lost 4 bases and the J segment 5 bases; nucleotides outside the gene matches: 7. CDR3 length equals 14 residues. Per the germline V gene, CDR1 is MNHNY and CDR2 is SVGAGI (reference sequence). CDR3 amino acids: CASSSRQGGTEAFF. The CDR3 DNA is TGTGCCAGCAGTTCTCGACAGGGAGGAACTGAAGCTTTCTTT.

The chain links TRBV5-1 to TRBJ1-1; D is unclear. This CDR3 spans 14 amino acids. V lost 4 bases and J lost 5, with 15 bases in between. Germline CDR1 reads SGHRS; CDR2 reads YFSETQ. The CDR3 spells CASSQTVRGTEAFF. The CDR3 nucleotides read TGCGCCAGCAGCCAGACCGTTCGAGGGACTGAAGCTTTCTTT.

The chain recombines TRBV19 with TRBJ1-6; TRBD1 matches at 7 bases. V dropped 3 bases and J dropped 7; count of bases not matched to a gene: 15. Germline CDR1 and CDR2: LNHDA and SQIVND (reference sequence). CDR3 length: 18 amino acids. The CDR3 sequence: CASSIGFPRQGENSPLHF. CDR3 DNA sequence: TGTGCCAGTAGTATCGGGTTTCCCCGACAGGGTGAAAATTCACCCCTCCACTTT.

V and J are TRBV28 and TRBJ2-5; TRBD1 aligns across 8 bases. This CDR3 has 15 residues. Germline V lookup: CDR1 MDHEN, CDR2 SYDVKM. With 8 bases clipped from V and 5 bases from J, the junction kept 13 bases outside the gene matches. CDR3 protein: CASVPWAGGRETQYF. The CDR3 DNA reads TGTGCCAGCGTACCCTGGGCAGGGGGCCGGGAGACCCAGTACTTC.

There are a few counts of this clone. V and J are TRBV9 and TRBJ2-1; 8 bases align to TRBD2. The germline V gene has CDR1 SGDLS and CDR2 YYNGEE. The J segment lost 6 bases and the V segment lost 4 bases, leaving 9 bases of the junction unmatched. This CDR3 region has 15 residues. The CDR3 DNA follows: TGTGCCAGCAGCCTTACGCGGGGGGACCCCAATGAGCAGTTCTTC. This sequence encodes CASSLTRGDPNEQFF.

The chain employs TRBV2 and TRBJ2-2; D call uncertain. Trimming removed 4 bases from V and 2 bases from J, with 5 bases in between. Germline CDR1 and CDR2: SNHLY and FYNNEI. There are 13 residues in the CDR3. This CDR3 reads CASSARNTGELFF. CDR3 DNA sequence: TGTGCCAGCAGTGCGAGAAACACCGGGGAGCTGTTTTTT.

The J gene is TRBJ2-7, the V gene TRBV7-9, with 9 bases matching TRBD1. Germline V CDR1 and CDR2: SEHNR, FQNEAQ (reference sequence). V was clipped by 1 base and J by 3 bases; unmatched bases: 1. CDR3 length: 14 amino acids. In nucleotides, the CDR3 is TGTGCCAGCAGCTTAGACAGGGGGCACTACGAGCAGTACTTC. It yields the protein CASSLDRGHYEQYF.

The rearrangement joins TRBV7-9 to TRBJ2-5; D unresolved. V was clipped by 0 bases and J by 6 bases, with 14 bases between them. There are 15 residues in the CDR3. Germline CDR1 SEHNR, CDR2 FQNEAQ (reference sequence). The CDR3 here is CASSLASPGWQTQYF. Written as DNA, the CDR3 is TGTGCCAGCAGCTTAGCTTCTCCGGGTTGGCAGACCCAGTACTTC.